The 30 T cell receptor beta chains below were found in one sample sequenced in a study of cytomegalovirus exposure and HLA in healthy donors (dated by TCRdb to 2017 to 2019). The protocol used for the library was the immunoSEQ multiplex PCR assay. A mixture of 60 forward primers for TCR Vbeta segments and 13 reverse primers for TCR Jbeta segments was used in the multiplex PCR. TCRdb took this table from immuneACCESS and kept in-frame rearrangements with V and J called. Such tables lack part of the clones; where checked against another copy, unresolved V genes explain under half of the gap, and the rest is unexplained. The sample records roughly 92,000 clones, 60% to 80% of which are singletons. The ten largest clones take up 20% to 25% of the sample. Sequencing was done on a sample of PBMCs. The receptors were gathered from a woman aged 45-59 years in good health and CMV-seropositive.

The V call is TRBV6-5, the J call TRBJ2-1, with 9 nucleotides matching TRBD2. The germline V gene encodes CDR1 MNHEY and CDR2 SVGAGI. The CDR3 covers 15 residues. The trim removed 2 bases at V and 9 bases at J, leaving 8 bases unmatched. The CDR3 DNA reads TGTGCCAGCAGTTACGCGATAGCGGGAGATGGTGAGCAGTTCTTC. It yields the protein CASSYAIAGDGEQFF.

V usage is TRBV6-1 and J usage is TRBJ1-2; D perhaps matches TRBD1 (5 bases). This CDR3 has 15 residues. Germline CDR1 reads MNHNS; CDR2 reads SASEGT. Trimming left V 7 bases short and J 4 bases short, with 19 bases between. This chain's CDR3 is CASTLTGPLPYGYTF. The CDR3 DNA reads as TGTGCCAGCACCCTTACAGGCCCTCTCCCCTATGGCTACACCTTC.

This clone was picked up a small number of times. V and J are TRBV9 and TRBJ1-1; D not certain. Trimming removed 4 bases at V and 0 bases at J, with 13 bases between. Germline CDR1 SGDLS, CDR2 YYNGEE. The CDR3 covers 15 residues. DNA for the CDR3: TGTGCCAGCAGCCCCCGGACTACCCTGAACACTGAAGCTTTCTTT. This gives the protein CASSPRTTLNTEAFF.

The J gene is TRBJ1-1, the V gene TRBV11-3, with D possibly being TRBD1 (6 bases). The length of the CDR3 is 13 residues. The V gene lost 1 base and the J gene lost 11 bases, with 14 bases spanning the gap. CDR1 is SGHNT, CDR2 YENEEA, per germline. The CDR3 bases are TGTGCCAGCAGCTTAGGTCACCGGGACACGGCTTTCTTT. The encoded protein is CASSLGHRDTAFF.

V and J are TRBV7-5 and TRBJ2-7; TRBD2 is the table's D call, not checked against the DNA. TRBV7-5 has pseudogene status. CDR3 length: 17 amino acids. The CDR3 sequence is CARSLALGTTPAGEQYV. The DNA for the CDR3 is TGTGCCAGAAGCTTAGCGCTAGGGACTACCCCCGCGGGGGAGCAGTACGTC.

Here the CDR3 reads CASSEYGTSGDNEQFF. In DNA, the CDR3 is TGTGCCAGCAGTGAATATGGGACTAGCGGGGACAATGAGCAGTTCTTC. The rearrangement links TRBV25-1 to TRBJ2-1; TRBD2 aligns across 13 bases. V lost 0 bases to trimming and J lost 5 bases; unmatched junction nucleotides: 1. Germline V CDR1 and CDR2: MGHDK, SYGVNS. This CDR3 is 16 amino acids long.

This clone has just one count. This chain joins TRBV6-6 and TRBJ1-1; D ambiguous. The length of the CDR3 is 12 residues. The V gene's germline CDR1 is MNHNY and CDR2 SVGAGI (reference sequence). V lost 0 bases and J 11 bases, leaving 10 bases between the germline ends. CDR3 sequence: CASSYSMGGAFF. CDR3 in DNA: TGTGCCAGCAGTTACTCGATGGGCGGGGCTTTCTTT.

V gene TRBV4-1 combines with J gene TRBJ1-2; D may be TRBD1 (6 bases). V lost 4 bases to trimming and J lost 8 bases, with 14 bases between them. Germline V gives CDR1 MGHRA, CDR2 YSYEKL. The CDR3 is made up of 13 amino acids. The CDR3 sequence: CASSRTGLLGYTF. As DNA, the CDR3 is TGCGCCAGCAGCCGCACAGGGTTATTAGGCTACACCTTC.

This clone was detected only once. At one of its ends the junction is not consistent with the germline gene, which may arise from a read error. The same CDR3 is also encoded by other DNA sequences in this sample. V and J are TRBV6-5 and TRBJ1-2; 7 nucleotides align to TRBD1. CDR1 is MNHEY, CDR2 SVGAGI, per germline. The length of the CDR3 is 14 residues. The CDR3 DNA follows: TGTGCTAGCAGTTCTGACAGGGCTCCCTATGGCTACACCTTC. It specifies CASSSDRAPYGYTF.

The CDR3 loop reads CAWSTRQYTEAFF. The CDR3 DNA reads TGTGCCTGGAGTACGAGGCAGTACACTGAAGCTTTCTTT. The V call is TRBV30, the J call TRBJ1-1; no clear D. Germline V gene lookup returns CDR1 GTSNPN and CDR2 SVGIG (reference sequence). Between the trimmed V and J ends, which lost 2 bases and 3 bases, there was a span of 10 bases. The CDR3 has 13 residues.

The chain has TRBV6-4 and TRBJ2-1, with 10 bases fitting TRBD2. Trimming removed 3 bases from V and 7 bases from J; junction bases left unmatched: 9. Germline CDR1 reads MRHNA; CDR2 reads SNTAGT. The CDR3 contains 16 residues. CDR3 DNA sequence: TGTGCCAGCAGTGAAAGTCTAGCGGGAGATAGGAATGAGCAGTTCTTC. It codes for CASSESLAGDRNEQFF.

CDR3 sequence (DNA): TGTGCCAGCAGTTCACCTAGAAGCGGGGGGGCCTACGAGCAGTACTTC. Translated: CASSSPRSGGAYEQYF. V usage is TRBV27 and J usage is TRBJ2-7; 10 positions match TRBD2. The CDR3 runs to 16 residues. Germline assignment: CDR1 MNHEY and CDR2 SMNVEV (reference sequence). J was trimmed by 2 bases and V by 4 bases; bases with no gene match: 8.

This clone showed up just once. V is TRBV7-6 and J is TRBJ2-3, with 7 bases lining up with TRBD1. Germline assignment: CDR1 SGHVS and CDR2 FNYEAQ. The J segment lost 2 bases and the V segment lost 7 bases, leaving 6 bases of the junction unmatched. CDR3 length: 14 residues. The CDR3 nucleotides are TGTGCCAGCACTCGAGACAGGGTCACAGATACGCAGTATTTT. Its translation is CASTRDRVTDTQYF.

This sequence joins TRBV6-1 and TRBJ2-7; 8 bases agree with TRBD1. V gave up 3 bases and J gave up 3 bases; unmatched junction bases: 4. The CDR3 spans 14 residues. The germline V gene encodes CDR1 MNHNS and CDR2 SASEGT. The CDR3 bases are TGTGCCAGCAGTGAGAGGACAGGGCTCTACGAGCAGTACTTC. Its protein product is CASSERTGLYEQYF.

This chain connects TRBV2 to TRBJ2-5, with TRBD1 as a possible D gene (5 bases). Trimming removed 6 bases at V and 5 bases at J, with 19 bases between. Germline V CDR1 and CDR2: SNHLY, FYNNEI. This CDR3 is built from 15 residues. The chain's CDR3 is CASSPSWSRDETQYF. The CDR3 DNA reads TGTGCCAGCAGCCCTAGTTGGAGCAGGGATGAGACCCAGTACTTC. The variable domain in full, completed from reference TRBV2 and TRBJ2-5, reads EPEVTQTPSHQVTQMGQEVILRCVPISNHLYFYWYRQILGQKVEFLVSFYNNEISEKSEIFDDQFSVERPDGSNFTLKIRSTKLEDSAMYFCASSPSWSRDETQYFGPGTRLLVL.

The sample holds one count of this clone. The chain uses TRBV19 and TRBJ1-2; tentatively, D is TRBD1 (6 bases). With 9 bases removed from V and 4 bases from J, the gap between germline ends came to 15 bases. There are 13 residues in the CDR3. CDR1 and CDR2 from the germline V gene are LNHDA and SQIVND (reference sequence). The CDR3 sequence: CASGVGQFYGYTF. The CDR3 DNA is TGTGCCAGCGGGGTTGGACAGTTCTATGGCTACACCTTC.

The chain links TRBV9 to TRBJ2-3; D not resolved. Germline V gene sequence: CDR1 SGDLS, CDR2 YYNGEE. The CDR3 loop spans 14 amino acids. V lost 0 bases and J lost 6, with 11 bases in between. In nucleotides, the CDR3 is TGTGCCAGCAGCGTAGCTGCTAGTTTGGATACGCAGTATTTT. Translating gives CASSVAASLDTQYF.

The rearrangement joins TRBV19 to TRBJ1-1; maybe TRBD1 (5 bases). V lost 7 bases to trimming and J lost 4 bases, with 10 bases between them. This CDR3 is built from 12 residues. Germline V CDR1 and CDR2: LNHDA, SQIVND (reference sequence). CDR3 in DNA: TGTGCCAGTAACGTCGGGGGCACTGAAGCTTTCTTT. Translating it yields CASNVGGTEAFF.

The chain recombines TRBV30 with TRBJ2-3; no firm D call. The CDR3 covers 14 residues. Trimming cost V 0 bases and J 0 bases, with 7 bases left between them. CDR1 is GTSNPN, CDR2 SVGIG, per germline (reference sequence). The CDR3 DNA reads TGTGCCTGGAGTGTACGTACTAGCACAGATACGCAGTATTTT. Its translation is CAWSVRTSTDTQYF.

The chain links TRBV19 to TRBJ1-4; D is unresolved. Per the germline V gene, CDR1 is LNHDA and CDR2 is SQIVND (reference sequence). This CDR3 spans 13 amino acids. V gave up 4 bases and J gave up 4 bases, with 7 bases separating them. The CDR3 nucleotides are TGTGCCAGTAGTAGCAGACTTAATGAAAAACTGTTTTTT. Protein: CASSSRLNEKLFF.

V gene TRBV5-1 combines with J gene TRBJ2-7; 9 positions match TRBD2. Trimming at V came to 0 bases and at J to 5 bases, leaving 12 bases not matched to a gene. Germline lookup yields CDR1 SGHRS and CDR2 YFSETQ. The CDR3 is 17 amino acids. The CDR3 reads CASSLARGRALKDEQYV. The CDR3 nucleotides read TGCGCCAGCAGCTTGGCCCGCGGGAGGGCCCTCAAAGACGAGCAGTACGTC.

The gene calls are TRBV12-5 and TRBJ1-2; tentatively, D is TRBD1 (6 bases). The CDR3 runs to 13 residues. Trimming cost V 6 bases and J 8 bases, with 16 bases left between them. Germline assignment: CDR1 LGHNT and CDR2 FRNRAP. CDR3 region: CASGRNRVSGYTF. The CDR3 nucleotides are TGTGCTAGTGGCAGAAACAGGGTGAGCGGCTACACCTTC. The full variable domain, in which reference TRBV12-5 and TRBJ1-2 provide the parts outside the CDR3, is DARVTQTPRHKVTEMGQEVTMRCQPILGHNTVFWYRQTMMQGLELLAYFRNRAPLDDSGMPKDRFSAEMPDATLATLKIQPSEPRDSAVYFCASGRNRVSGYTFGSGTRLTVV.

In this sample, this clone turned up a few times. The chain links TRBV2 to TRBJ1-1, with 10 bases matching TRBD1. The CDR3 is 15 amino acids. J gave up 3 bases and V 1 base, and 2 bases lay outside the gene matches. Looked up from germline, CDR1 is SNHLY and CDR2 is FYNNEI. The CDR3 nucleotides are TGTGCCAGCAGTGAAGAGGGGACAGGGGACACTGAAGCTTTCTTT. It codes for CASSEEGTGDTEAFF.

The sample holds a few counts of this clone. The V and J genes are TRBV6-6 and TRBJ2-5, with a possible D match to TRBD2 (5 bases). Trimming stripped 6 bases from V and 5 bases from J, with 13 bases between. Germline-derived CDR1 and CDR2 are MNHNY and SVGAGI (reference sequence). This CDR3 is 13 amino acids long. The CDR3 loop reads CASRPGMGETQYF. CDR3 sequence (DNA): TGTGCCAGCAGACCCGGGATGGGGGAGACCCAGTACTTC.

This chain connects TRBV9 to TRBJ2-1, with a tentative D call TRBD2 (5 bases). Trimming removed 0 bases at V and 9 bases at J, with 19 bases between. The germline CDR1 and CDR2 sequences are SGDLS and YYNGEE. This CDR3 contains 16 residues. The DNA of the CDR3 is TGTGCCAGCAGCGTAGCCCAGCGAGGGCCCGGAAGTGAGCAGTTCTTC. Translated: CASSVAQRGPGSEQFF.

The rearrangement joins TRBV6-1 to TRBJ1-1; D may be TRBD1 (5 bases). The germline V gene encodes CDR1 MNHNS and CDR2 SASEGT. V was trimmed by 5 bases and J by 6 bases, leaving 16 bases between them. The CDR3 runs to 14 residues. The CDR3 DNA reads as TGTGCCAGCAGTTATGGAGGGGCTCGGTCTGAAGCTTTCTTT. It encodes CASSYGGARSEAFF.

A single count supports this clone. The chain links TRBV6-1 to TRBJ1-1, with TRBD1 as a possible D gene (5 bases). The CDR3 has 14 amino acids. Germline V gene lookup returns CDR1 MNHNS and CDR2 SASEGT. The V and J ends lost 7 bases and 1 base respectively, with 13 bases between them. In DNA form, the CDR3 reads TGTGCCAGCACCTGGGACTACCAGAACACTGAAGCTTTCTTT. Encoded protein: CASTWDYQNTEAFF.

The gene calls are TRBV6-1 and TRBJ2-7; weak D call: TRBD1 (6 bases). The CDR3 covers 13 residues. Germline loops: CDR1 MNHNS, CDR2 SASEGT. Deletions cut 5 bases from V and 2 bases from J, with 10 bases between. The CDR3 reads CASSRDTTYEQYF. In DNA form, the CDR3 reads TGTGCCAGCAGTAGGGACACCACCTACGAGCAGTACTTC.

CDR3 nucleotides: TGTGCCAGCAGCTTGTGGCGGGGGGTGAACACCGGGGAGCTGTTTTTT. It encodes CASSLWRGVNTGELFF. This rearrangement joins TRBV5-6 to TRBJ2-2; 8 nucleotides match TRBD2. The CDR3 is 16 residues long. The germline CDR1 and CDR2 sequences are SGHDT and YYEEEE. V was clipped by 1 base and J by 1 base; unmatched bases: 3. Using reference TRBV5-6 and TRBJ2-2 for the parts outside the CDR3, the full variable domain is DAGVTQSPTHLIKTRGQQVTLRCSPKSGHDTVSWYQQALGQGPQFIFQYYEEEERQRGNFPDRFSGHQFPNYSSELNVNALLLGDSALYLCASSLWRGVNTGELFFGEGSRLTVL.

Notes on this clone: This same CDR3 is encoded by further DNA sequences in the sample. The CDR3 region has the DNA TGTGCCAGCAGGCGGACGGGACAGGAGACCCAGTACTTC. Its protein product is CASRRTGQETQYF. This chain uses TRBV6-5 with TRBJ2-5; 7 bases align to TRBD1. Germline CDR1 is MNHEY and CDR2 is SVGAGI. The J segment lost 5 bases and the V segment lost 6 bases, leaving 6 bases of the junction unmatched. The CDR3 is made up of 13 amino acids.